This TCR beta chain was captured in a study of response to subunit inactivated influenza vaccine. Study observations and caveats: The authors suggested that few new T cells are recruited per seasonal influenza vaccination.

In TCRdb, the RT-PCR reads were re-called with MiXCR into one record per CDR3 protein. The table lists 650,000 to 800,000 distinct CDR3 sequences, over 11% of them singletons, with 6% to 8% in the top ten. Remarks on this clonotype: Its target is unknown.

This CDR3 is 16 amino acids long. Looked up from germline, CDR1 is SGHAT and CDR2 is FQNNGV. The V end lost 1 base, the J end lost 9 bases, and 19 bases lay between the germline ends. This chain joins TRBV11-2 and TRBJ2-1; D may correspond to TRBD1 or TRBD2 (6 bases each). This TCR came from a middle-aged man who received an inactivated influenza vaccine. Sequencing used PBMCs from blood, obtained 14 to 15 days before vaccination. The CDR3 here is CASSLGGAGTATEQFF. The CDR3 region has the DNA TGTGCCAGCAGCTTAGGGGGGGCAGGCACTGCCACTGAGCAGTTCTTC.